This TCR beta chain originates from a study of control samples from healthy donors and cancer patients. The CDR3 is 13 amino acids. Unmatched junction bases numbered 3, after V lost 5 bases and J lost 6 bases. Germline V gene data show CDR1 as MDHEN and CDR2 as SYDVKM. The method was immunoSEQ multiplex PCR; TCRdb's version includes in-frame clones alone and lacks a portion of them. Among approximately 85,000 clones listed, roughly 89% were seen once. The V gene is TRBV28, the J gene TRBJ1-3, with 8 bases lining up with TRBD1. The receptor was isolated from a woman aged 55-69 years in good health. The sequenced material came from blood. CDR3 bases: TGTGCCAGCAGTGCAGGGGGCGAAAACACCATATATTTT. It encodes CASSAGGENTIYF.